In this sample, the clone carrying this T cell receptor beta chain turned up a few times. Its antigen is as yet unknown. These data come from a study of response to subunit inactivated influenza vaccine. V dropped 5 bases and J dropped 5; count of bases not matched to a gene: 10. There are 14 residues in the CDR3. Germline CDR1 and CDR2: SQVTM and ANQGSEA. Overall study findings and caveats: Seasonal influenza vaccination, on each occasion, was suggested by the authors to recruit few new T cells.

TCRdb called the RT-PCR reads again in MiXCR, with one record for every CDR3 protein. This table has about 180,000 distinct CDR3 sequences, 7.5% to 10% appearing once. This material consisted of non-naive T cells sorted from PBMCs, taken on the day of vaccination. The receptor comes from a man aged 50 to 59 who received an inactivated influenza vaccine. The chain is built from TRBV29-1 and TRBJ2-5; 8 nucleotides align to TRBD1. The CDR3 region has the DNA TGCAGCGTTTACGGGACAGGAGTTGAGGAGACCCAGTACTTC. Its translation is CSVYGTGVEETQYF.